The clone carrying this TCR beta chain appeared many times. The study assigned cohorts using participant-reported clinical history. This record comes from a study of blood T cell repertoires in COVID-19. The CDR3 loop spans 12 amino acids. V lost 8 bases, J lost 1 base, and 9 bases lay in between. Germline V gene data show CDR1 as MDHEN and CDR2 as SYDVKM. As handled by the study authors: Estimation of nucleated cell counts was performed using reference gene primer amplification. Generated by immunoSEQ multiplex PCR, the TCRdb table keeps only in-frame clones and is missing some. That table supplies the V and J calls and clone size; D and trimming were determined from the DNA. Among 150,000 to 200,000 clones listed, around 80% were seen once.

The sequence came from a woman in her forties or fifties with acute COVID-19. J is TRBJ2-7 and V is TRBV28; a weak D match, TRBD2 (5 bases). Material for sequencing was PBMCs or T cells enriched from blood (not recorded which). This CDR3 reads CASSDSSYEQYV. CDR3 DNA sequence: TGTGCCAGCTCGGACTCGTCCTACGAGCAGTACGTC.